This T cell receptor (beta chain) came from a study of response to subunit inactivated influenza vaccine (dated by TCRdb to 2016 to 2019). At the level of the whole study: To follow how T cells responded to a trivalent subunit inactivated influenza vaccine, the researchers relied on deep quantitative profiling of the T cell receptor repertoire.

The paper's findings and limits, for the study overall: It was suggested by the authors that each seasonal influenza vaccination may recruit only a limited number of new T cells.

The receptor library was made with RT-PCR. Sequencer: Illumina HiSeq 2500. TCRdb applied fastp at Q25 and MiXCR to the public reads, then kept only in-frame beta chains. Rows are combined by CDR3 protein, so each entry shows the most common genes and DNA. The sample yields 540,000 or so distinct CDR3 sequences; 10% to 15% were counted once. Together, the top ten hold under 15% of the sample. This clonotype came up a few times. The antigen it recognizes is unknown. Nothing much larger sits one base from this clone, and base qualities are not available. The sample's time point label, in plain terms: approximately 40 days after influenza vaccine administration. V and J are trimmed by 0 bases and 3 bases, and the gene matches miss 10 bases of the junction. The cysteine opens and the phenylalanine closes a CDR3 of 17 amino acids. The CDR3 DNA has 51 bases and is translated from base 1. Via the germline V gene, CDR1 is SGHRS and CDR2 YFSETQ.

The rearranged segments are TRBV5-1 and TRBJ2-3; TRBD1 matches 7 bases in the middle. The material sequenced was PBMCs from blood, taken 40 to 50 days after vaccination. This TCR came from a man over 45 who received an inactivated influenza vaccine. Donor details come from another sample of the same person, matched by shared clones. The CDR3 region reads CASSLAGTVGRTDTQYF. DNA sequence: TGCGCCAGCAGCTTGGCCGGGACAGTAGGGCGGACAGATACGCAGTATTTT. Full variable domain (CDR3 extended with the reference TRBV5-1 and TRBJ2-3 proteins): KAGVTQTPRYLIKTRGQQVTLSCSPISGHRSVSWYQQTPGQGLQFLFEYFSETQRNKGNFPGRFSGRQFSNSRSEMNVSTLELGDSALYLCASSLAGTVGRTDTQYFGPGTRLTVL.